Following are 29 T cell receptor beta chains from one sample sequenced in a study of shared clonotypes between healthy human individuals. The data were produced by immunoSEQ multiplex PCR, yet TCRdb's version contains in-frame clones alone and is incomplete. This sample carries 950,000 to 1,100,000 clones, approximately 80% of them seen once, and the ten largest clones take 0.55% to 0.7%. The sequencing sample was made of memory CD4+ T cells from PBMCs. Specified subset: CD45RA-negative fraction. The receptor set was obtained from a man between 18 and 29 years old in good health. Some clones in this sample may be carry-over from other donors' samples.

The chain links TRBV9 to TRBJ2-4, with D possibly being TRBD2 (7 bases). Trimming pared 4 bases from V and 6 bases from J, leaving 20 bases between. The CDR3 covers 16 residues. The V gene's germline CDR1 is SGDLS and CDR2 YYNGEE. The CDR3 nucleotides are TGTGCCAGCAGCCCCTTCGGAGGGGGGGTCGGAAACATTCAGTACTTC. Encoded protein: CASSPFGGGVGNIQYF.

On this clone: Other DNA sequences within the sample encode an identical CDR3. The chain uses TRBV28 and TRBJ2-7, with D possibly TRBD2 on 6 matching bases. The V end lost 8 bases, the J end lost 0 bases, and 8 bases lay between the germline ends. Germline values: CDR1 MDHEN, CDR2 SYDVKM. There are 12 residues in the CDR3. The CDR3 coding sequence is TGTGCCAGCGCGGGAAGCTCCTACGAGCAGTACTTC. Translating it yields CASAGSSYEQYF.

In regard to this clone: This sample also contains other DNA sequences that code for the same CDR3. V is TRBV30 and J is TRBJ2-2; no definite D call. Germline CDR1 GTSNPN, CDR2 SVGIG (reference sequence). V gave up 1 base and J gave up 8 bases, with 5 bases separating them. There are 11 residues in the CDR3. The CDR3: CAWSGIGELFF. The CDR3 DNA follows: TGTGCCTGGAGTGGGATAGGGGAGCTGTTTTTT.

The CDR3 sequence is CAISAAGDGYTF. CDR3 nucleotides: TGTGCCATCAGTGCAGCAGGGGATGGCTACACCTTC. The genes are TRBV10-3 and TRBJ1-2, with D possibly matching TRBD1 (6 bases). This CDR3 spans 12 amino acids. The V and J ends lost 4 bases and 6 bases respectively, with 9 bases between them. Germline CDR1 is ENHRY and CDR2 is SYGVKD.

As regards this clone: Other DNA variants within this sample encode the same CDR3. This chain uses TRBV5-1 with TRBJ1-5; D gene ambiguous. Germline V lookup: CDR1 SGHRS, CDR2 YFSETQ. V was pared by 0 bases and J by 2 bases, with 6 bases between. The length of the CDR3 is 14 residues. The CDR3 nucleotides read TGCGCCAGCAGCTTGGGTCGGGGCAATCAGCCCCAGCATTTT. This sequence encodes CASSLGRGNQPQHF.

V and J are TRBV7-7 and TRBJ2-2; D is ambiguous. Germline V lookup: CDR1 SSHAT, CDR2 FNYEAQ (reference sequence). Trimming removed 3 bases from V and 6 bases from J, with 8 bases in between. CDR3 length: 13 residues. The CDR3 protein is CASSFAEAGELFF. The CDR3 coding sequence is TGTGCCAGCAGCTTCGCCGAGGCCGGGGAGCTGTTTTTT.

The chain carries TRBV5-1 and TRBJ1-5, with a possible D match to TRBD1 (5 bases). CDR3 length: 15 amino acids. The V and J ends lost 0 bases and 2 bases respectively, with 9 bases between them. Germline V gives CDR1 SGHRS, CDR2 YFSETQ. The CDR3 DNA follows: TGCGCCAGCAGCTTGGAAGGGGTAGGCAATCAGCCCCAGCATTTT. Amino acid sequence: CASSLEGVGNQPQHF.

The chain has TRBV5-1 and TRBJ2-1; 10 bases are a match to TRBD1. The CDR3 loop spans 17 amino acids. The J segment lost 7 bases and the V segment lost 2 bases, leaving 12 bases of the junction unmatched. The germline V gene encodes CDR1 SGHRS and CDR2 YFSETQ. The CDR3 region has the DNA TGCGCCAGCAGCTTAGGAAGGACAGGGGGGCATCCTAATGAGCAGTTCTTC. It encodes CASSLGRTGGHPNEQFF.

The J gene is TRBJ2-5, the V gene TRBV18, with D maybe TRBD1 (5 bases). The length of the CDR3 is 13 residues. Germline CDR1 KGHSH, CDR2 LQKENI. With 2 bases removed from V and 3 bases from J, the gap between germline ends came to 7 bases. DNA for the CDR3: TGTGCCAGCTCACCATCGGACAAAGAGACCCAGTACTTC. Its protein product is CASSPSDKETQYF. The full variable domain, rest sourced from reference TRBV18 and TRBJ2-5, is NAGVMQNPRHLVRRRGQEARLRCSPMKGHSHVYWYRQLPEEGLKFMVYLQKENIIDESGMPKERFSAEFPKEGPSILRIQQVVRGDSAAYFCASSPSDKETQYFGPGTRLLVL.

The CDR3 spells CASSFYRGHEQYF. The CDR3 DNA is TGTGCCAGCAGCTTTTATAGGGGCCACGAGCAGTACTTC. The chain links TRBV11-3 to TRBJ2-7; a possible D gene is TRBD1 (5 bases). The CDR3 is 13 amino acids. V was clipped by 3 bases and J by 5 bases, with 11 bases between them. Per the germline V gene, CDR1 is SGHNT and CDR2 is YENEEA.

The chain joins TRBV6-5 to TRBJ1-2; the D is unclear. CDR1 MNHEY and CDR2 SVGAGI come from the germline V gene. V was pared by 6 bases and J by 3 bases, with 17 bases between. CDR3 length: 15 residues. DNA for the CDR3: TGTGCCAGCAGCCTAACCCCGGTGGGGTACTATGGCTACACCTTC. Its translation: CASSLTPVGYYGYTF.

This chain uses TRBV11-3 with TRBJ1-1; perhaps TRBD1 as D (6 bases). Germline CDR1 reads SGHNT; CDR2 reads YENEEA. The V end lost 5 bases, the J end lost 5 bases, and 15 bases lay between the germline ends. The CDR3 length is 14 residues. CDR3 coding DNA: TGTGCCAGCAGCCTACAGGGCGTGGGGACTGAAGCTTTCTTT. It yields the protein CASSLQGVGTEAFF.

The rearrangement joins TRBV7-6 to TRBJ2-7; D gene uncertain. The V gene lost 4 bases and the J gene lost 2 bases, with 9 bases spanning the gap. There are 13 residues in the CDR3. Germline V CDR1 and CDR2: SGHVS, FNYEAQ. CDR3 in amino acids: CASSSSTTYEQYF. In DNA, the CDR3 is TGTGCCAGCAGCTCCTCCACCACCTACGAGCAGTACTTC.

The chain carries TRBV15 and TRBJ2-7, with D perhaps given as TRBD1 or TRBD2 (7 bases each). Germline V gene sequence: CDR1 LNHNV, CDR2 YYDKDF (reference sequence). V lost 5 bases, J lost 5 bases, and 19 bases lay in between. The CDR3 runs 15 residues. The CDR3 loop reads CATSSSGEGANEQYF. The CDR3 DNA reads TGTGCCACCAGCTCAAGCGGGGAGGGGGCCAACGAGCAGTACTTC.

This clone was observed a few times. The rearrangement links TRBV28 to TRBJ1-2; no definite D call. Germline V CDR1 and CDR2: MDHEN, SYDVKM. V lost 6 bases to trimming and J lost 6 bases, with 5 bases between them. The CDR3 consists of 10 residues. The CDR3 region is CASRVDGYTF. In DNA form, the CDR3 reads TGTGCCAGCAGGGTTGATGGCTACACCTTC.

V and J are TRBV11-2 and TRBJ2-5; D is uncertain. This CDR3 is built from 13 residues. The germline CDR1 and CDR2 sequences are SGHAT and FQNNGV. V was shortened by 4 bases and J by 0 bases, with 6 bases between the two germline ends. The CDR3 reads CASSSQYQETQYF. In DNA form, the CDR3 reads TGTGCCAGCAGCTCACAGTACCAAGAGACCCAGTACTTC.

The sample holds many counts of this clone. The chain links TRBV29-1 to TRBJ1-2; tentative D call: TRBD1 (5 bases). Germline loops: CDR1 SQVTM, CDR2 ANQGSEA. Trimming left V 8 bases short and J 4 bases short, with 17 bases between. The CDR3 runs to 13 residues. The CDR3 DNA reads TGCAGCCTCTCTCAGGGTTCCGGCTATGGCTACACCTTC. Protein product: CSLSQGSGYGYTF.

V is TRBV28 and J is TRBJ2-5, with TRBD2 matching 9 bases. Losses at the gene ends were 2 bases for V and 6 bases for J; bases not matched to a gene: 10. The CDR3 is 16 amino acids. CDR1 is MDHEN, CDR2 SYDVKM, per germline. The CDR3 spells CASSLGPGSGRQTQYF. The CDR3 DNA reads TGTGCCAGCAGTTTAGGCCCTGGTAGCGGGAGACAGACCCAGTACTTC. The full variable domain, with the rest looked up from reference TRBV28 and TRBJ2-5, is DVKVTQSSRYLVKRTGEKVFLECVQDMDHENMFWYRQDPGLGLRLIYFSYDVKMKEKGDIPEGYSVSREKKERFSLILESASTNQTSMYLCASSLGPGSGRQTQYFGPGTRLLVL.

V and J are TRBV7-9 and TRBJ1-2, with D maybe TRBD1 (5 bases). CDR1 and CDR2 (germline): SEHNR, FQNEAQ (reference sequence). The germline V and J ends were trimmed by 4 bases and 4 bases, with 16 bases remaining between them. This CDR3 contains 15 residues. The CDR3 reads CASSWGGDSSYGYTF. The CDR3 bases are TGTGCCAGCAGCTGGGGGGGTGACAGCTCCTATGGCTACACCTTC.

Notes on this clone: A much larger clonotype is one base distant, so this may be a read error. The chain recombines TRBV6-5 with TRBJ2-7; 8 nucleotides agree with TRBD1. Germline V gene sequence: CDR1 MNHEY, CDR2 SVGAGI. This CDR3 contains 13 residues. CDR3 protein: CASTKLTGDEQCF. The CDR3 DNA follows: TGTGCCAGCACTAAACTGACAGGGGACGAGCAGTGCTTC.

This chain links TRBV10-1 with TRBJ2-3; 10 positions agree with TRBD2. The CDR3 has 15 residues. CDR1 and CDR2 (germline): WNHNN, SYGVQD (reference sequence). With V trimmed by 5 bases and J by 3 bases, 5 bases remained unmatched. The CDR3 loop reads CASSPGTSDTDTQYF. As DNA, the CDR3 is TGCGCCAGCAGTCCCGGGACTAGCGATACAGATACGCAGTATTTT.

V usage is TRBV28 and J usage is TRBJ1-1; D gene unclear. This CDR3 contains 12 residues. Looked up from germline, CDR1 is MDHEN and CDR2 is SYDVKM. Trimming took off 1 base at V and 4 bases at J, with 4 bases between the two ends. CDR3 coding DNA: TGTGCCAGCAGTTTATCCAGCACTGAAGCTTTCTTT. Amino acids: CASSLSSTEAFF.

This sequence joins TRBV11-2 and TRBJ1-3, with D unclear. V gave up 0 bases and J gave up 14 bases, with 17 bases separating them. CDR3 length: 14 residues. The germline gives CDR1 SGHAT, CDR2 FQNNGV. CDR3 DNA: TGTGCCAGCAGCTTAGATCGAGCGTCCCGTCTCTTATATTTT. This translates into CASSLDRASRLLYF. Supplemented by reference TRBV11-2 and TRBJ1-3, the full variable domain reads EAGVAQSPRYKIIEKRQSVAFWCNPISGHATLYWYQQILGQGPKLLIQFQNNGVVDDSQLPKDRFSAERLKGVDSTLKIQPAKLEDSAVYLCASSLDRASRLLYFGEGSWLTVV.

In DNA, the CDR3 is TGTGCCAGCAGGGGAGCGGGAGGGGCAGAGACCCAGTACTTC. Its translation: CASRGAGGAETQYF. The chain links TRBV28 to TRBJ2-5, with 10 nucleotides matching TRBD2. V gave up 6 bases and J gave up 4 bases; unmatched junction bases: 5. Per the germline V gene, CDR1 is MDHEN and CDR2 is SYDVKM. CDR3 length: 14 amino acids.

This chain links TRBV5-1 with TRBJ2-2; 11 nucleotides agree with TRBD2. V gave up 6 bases and J gave up 2 bases; unmatched junction bases: 6. The CDR3 totals 16 residues. Germline V gene lookup returns CDR1 SGHRS and CDR2 YFSETQ. CDR3: CASTPLAGGNTGELFF. The CDR3 DNA reads as TGCGCCAGCACCCCCCTAGCGGGAGGCAACACCGGGGAGCTGTTTTTT.

This chain joins TRBV6-1 and TRBJ1-5; D remains ambiguous. Trimming took 2 bases from V and 7 from J, leaving 3 bases between them. Germline CDR1 and CDR2: MNHNS and SASEGT. The CDR3 loop spans 11 amino acids. CDR3 sequence: CASSEPQPQHF. The CDR3 DNA reads as TGTGCCAGCAGTGAACCCCAGCCCCAGCATTTT.

This clone has at least ten counts. This rearrangement joins TRBV5-4 to TRBJ1-5; 7 nucleotides align to TRBD1. CDR3 length equals 12 residues. The V segment lost 4 bases and the J segment 13 bases; nucleotides outside the gene matches: 8. The germline V gene encodes CDR1 SGHNT and CDR2 YYREEE (reference sequence). The CDR3 reads CASSLDRAQQHF. In DNA form, the CDR3 reads TGTGCCAGCAGCCTCGACAGGGCCCAGCAGCATTTT.

The chain recombines TRBV2 with TRBJ2-5, with no clear D. Trimming shortened V by 4 bases and J by 3 bases, and 21 bases separated the two germline ends. The CDR3 is made up of 17 amino acids. CDR1 is SNHLY and CDR2 is FYNNEI in the germline V gene. The CDR3 protein is CASSVKGPRALKETQYF. The CDR3 DNA follows: TGTGCCAGCAGTGTCAAGGGTCCGAGAGCACTTAAAGAGACCCAGTACTTC.

This clone occurred once. This chain joins TRBV7-9 and TRBJ2-7; D possibly corresponds to TRBD2 (5 bases). The CDR3 has 15 amino acids. Deletions cut 2 bases from V and 6 bases from J, with 17 bases between. CDR1 and CDR2 (germline): SEHNR, FQNEAQ (reference sequence). The CDR3 nucleotides are TGTGCCAGCAGCTTAAGTGAGGGCCGGTTCTCCGAGCAGTACTTC. This gives the protein CASSLSEGRFSEQYF.